This T cell receptor beta chain was profiled in a study of response to subunit inactivated influenza vaccine. Study results and caveats: Authors suggested few new T cells are recruited by each seasonal influenza vaccination.

CDR3 length: 14 residues. Germline V gene sequence: CDR1 DFQATT, CDR2 SNEGSKA (reference sequence). V lost 0 bases and J lost 2; bases outside the gene matches: 4. In the case of this clonotype: Its antigen remains unknown.

TCRdb reprocessed the RT-PCR reads with MiXCR, giving one entry per CDR3 protein. The repertoire holds 600,000 to 850,000 distinct CDR3 sequences, with 13% to 15% as singletons. This chain links TRBV20-1 with TRBJ2-7; 7 bases align to TRBD1. This receptor was taken from a man between 50 and 59 years old who received an inactivated influenza vaccine. Sequences were derived from PBMCs from blood, sampled 14 days before vaccination. The CDR3 reads CSARDQGEAYEQYF. CDR3 nucleotide sequence: TGCAGTGCTAGAGATCAGGGGGAAGCCTACGAGCAGTACTTC.